Listed here is a single T cell receptor beta chain. The data are from a study of blood T cell repertoires in COVID-19. Study-level background: From the United States, Italy and Spain came samples of acute and convalescent COVID-19. T cells, B-cell-depleted T cells, or PBMCs provided the cDNA or gDNA that served as material.

Unmatched junction bases numbered 6, after V lost 3 bases and J lost 5 bases. This CDR3 has 13 residues. Per germline, CDR1 DFQATT and CDR2 SNEGSKA (reference sequence). Per the original data handling: How many nucleated cells were present was estimated from reference gene primer amplification. Some clones are missing from TCRdb's copy, which holds only in-frame ones; the method was immunoSEQ multiplex PCR. Clonal size and the V and J genes are those of that table, whereas D and trimming came from the DNA. The sample yields 90,000 to 100,000 clones, 82% seen once. V gene TRBV20-1 combines with J gene TRBJ2-5; TRBD1 aligns across 7 bases. This clonotype was obtained from a man aged 70-80 years with active or convalescent COVID-19. The specimen sequenced was peripheral blood. The DNA of the CDR3 is TGCAGTGCTAGTTGGCAGGGGGTTGAGACCCAGTACTTC. Protein sequence: CSASWQGVETQYF.